The 24 T cell receptor beta chains below all came from one sample that was sequenced in a study of T cell clonotyping in hematopoietic cell transplantation. Measured with immunoSEQ multiplex PCR; TCRdb has only the in-frame clones, and not every one. The sample lists 13,000 to 15,000 clones; around two thirds were seen once. Input material: PBMCs. The receptors shown here come from a human donor who either received an allogeneic hematopoietic cell transplant for a myeloid malignancy or was a related donor (not recorded which). Some clones in this sample may be carry-over from other donors' samples.

The chain employs TRBV6-1 and TRBJ2-5; D call uncertain. The V end was cut by 3 bases, the J end by 9 bases, with 11 bases between. The CDR3 loop spans 12 amino acids. CDR1 is MNHNS, CDR2 SASEGT, per germline. This CDR3 is CASSDLKQAQYF. In DNA, the CDR3 is TGTGCCAGCAGTGACCTCAAACAAGCCCAGTACTTC.

The CDR3 sequence: CASSYSGGPGNTIYF. The CDR3 DNA reads TGTGCCAGCAGTTACTCAGGGGGCCCTGGAAACACCATATATTTT. The rearrangement uses TRBV6-5 and TRBJ1-3; 7 bases line up with TRBD1. V lost 0 bases and J lost 2; bases outside the gene matches: 1. This CDR3 is 15 amino acids long. Germline V gives CDR1 MNHEY, CDR2 SVGAGI.

DNA of the CDR3: TGTGCCAGCAGTCAGGGACAGGGGAAAGGAAAACTGTTTTTT. Translated: CASSQGQGKGKLFF. The chain uses TRBV6-5 and TRBJ1-4, with 10 bases lining up with TRBD1. CDR1 and CDR2 from the germline V gene are MNHEY and SVGAGI. The V and J ends lost 5 bases and 10 bases, in that order; junction bases with no gene match: 7. The CDR3 contains 14 residues.

The chain is built from TRBV6-1 and TRBJ2-3; 9 nucleotides align to TRBD1. Germline CDR1 reads MNHNS; CDR2 reads SASEGT. The V segment lost 10 bases and the J segment 4 bases; nucleotides outside the gene matches: 9. The CDR3 length is 14 residues. The CDR3: CAISDRGVSDTQYF. The CDR3 coding sequence is TGTGCCATCTCGGACAGGGGTGTTTCAGATACGCAGTATTTT.

This clone has more than one count but fewer than ten. The chain has TRBV28 and TRBJ1-2; D gene unclear. The V and J ends lost 5 bases and 8 bases respectively, with 12 bases between them. The CDR3 runs to 12 residues. Germline V gives CDR1 MDHEN, CDR2 SYDVKM. The CDR3 protein is CASSSPVGGYTF. CDR3 nucleotide sequence: TGTGCCAGCAGTAGCCCTGTCGGGGGCTACACCTTC.

The chain has TRBV11-2 and TRBJ1-1; D ambiguous. Trimming removed 3 bases at V and 0 bases at J, with 11 bases between. Germline V gene sequence: CDR1 SGHAT, CDR2 FQNNGV. The CDR3 runs 15 residues. The CDR3 DNA reads as TGTGCCAGCAGCTTTAATCCGGGAGTGAACACTGAAGCTTTCTTT. Its protein is CASSFNPGVNTEAFF.

CDR3 bases: TGTGCCAGCAGCTTAAGGCAGGGGAATCGAGAGACCCAGTACTTC. Amino acid sequence: CASSLRQGNRETQYF. V is TRBV13 and J is TRBJ2-5; D is possibly TRBD1 (6 bases). CDR1 and CDR2 (germline): PRHDT, FYEKMQ (reference sequence). Trimming stripped 2 bases from V and 4 bases from J, with 14 bases between. This CDR3 comprises 15 residues. Combining the CDR3 with reference TRBV13 and TRBJ2-5 gives the whole variable domain AAGVIQSPRHLIKEKRETATLKCYPIPRHDTVYWYQQGPGQDPQFLISFYEKMQSDKGSIPDRFSAQQFSDYHSELNMSSLELGDSALYFCASSLRQGNRETQYFGPGTRLLVL.

V gene TRBV29-1 combines with J gene TRBJ2-3; tentative D call: TRBD2 (5 bases). CDR1 is SQVTM and CDR2 is ANQGSEA in the germline V gene. The CDR3 loop spans 13 amino acids. V lost 4 bases and J lost 4, with 12 bases in between. CDR3 in DNA: TGCAGCGTTGCGGGGTACAATGCAGATACGCAGTATTTT. Residues: CSVAGYNADTQYF.

This rearrangement joins TRBV28 to TRBJ2-3; unclear D gene. Between the trimmed V and J ends, which lost 2 bases and 6 bases, there was a span of 9 bases. The CDR3 sequence is 13 residues long. CDR1 and CDR2 (germline): MDHEN, SYDVKM. The chain's CDR3 is CASSLGSSDTQYF. CDR3 nucleotide sequence: TGTGCCAGCAGTTTAGGCAGCTCCGATACGCAGTATTTT.

The J gene is TRBJ2-1, the V gene TRBV4-1; 9 bases map to TRBD2. CDR3 length: 18 amino acids. Per germline, CDR1 MGHRA and CDR2 YSYEKL. With 0 bases clipped from V and 3 bases from J, the junction kept 9 bases outside the gene matches. DNA of the CDR3: TGCGCCAGCAGCCAAGAGTCGGGGTCACTAGCGGGCTACAATGAGCAGTTCTTC. Translation: CASSQESGSLAGYNEQFF.

This clone is categorized as large. The chain carries TRBV7-2 and TRBJ1-2; tentatively, D is TRBD1 (5 bases). Germline V gene sequence: CDR1 SGHTA, CDR2 FQGNSA. This CDR3 contains 15 residues. The germline V and J ends were trimmed by 3 bases and 2 bases, with 13 bases remaining between them. The CDR3 reads CASSLNRQPNYGYTF. In nucleotides, the CDR3 is TGTGCCAGCAGCTTGAACCGACAGCCGAACTATGGCTACACCTTC. Drawing the rest from reference TRBV7-2 and TRBJ1-2, the complete variable domain is GAGVSQSPSNKVTEKGKDVELRCDPISGHTALYWYRQSLGQGLEFLIYFQGNSAPDKSGLPSDRFSAERTGGSVSTLTIQRTQQEDSAVYLCASSLNRQPNYGYTFGSGTRLTVV.

About this clone: At one end the junction does not follow the germline gene, possibly because of a read error. The genes are TRBV7-2 and TRBJ2-7, with 15 positions matching TRBD2. Germline V lookup: CDR1 SGHTA, CDR2 FQGNSA. The CDR3 spans 15 residues. The CDR3 region is CASSSHGTSGGPSGF. DNA of the CDR3: TGTGCCAGCAGCTCCCACGGGACTAGCGGGGGGCCCAGTGGATTC.

The V and J genes are TRBV30 and TRBJ2-5; no firm D call. The V end was cut by 4 bases, the J end by 2 bases, with 11 bases between. The germline gives CDR1 GTSNPN, CDR2 SVGIG (reference sequence). The CDR3 has 13 amino acids. CDR3 nucleotides: TGTGCCTGGACCTTCGGCCTACAAGAGACCCAGTACTTC. Translated: CAWTFGLQETQYF.

This clone was recorded a few times. This sequence joins TRBV6-5 and TRBJ2-2, with D maybe TRBD2 (7 bases). In germline, CDR1 is MNHEY, CDR2 SVGAGI. This CDR3 has 13 residues. V was trimmed by 5 bases and J by 9 bases, leaving 13 bases between them. CDR3 sequence: CASSPRGGRELFF. Written as DNA, the CDR3 is TGTGCCAGCAGTCCTAGGGGGGGGCGGGAGCTGTTTTTT.

On this clone: Other DNA sequences in the sample encode the same CDR3. The chain is built from TRBV29-1 and TRBJ1-1; no firm D call. The CDR3 has 12 residues. V lost 4 bases and J 5 bases, leaving 11 bases between the germline ends. The germline CDR1 and CDR2 sequences are SQVTM and ANQGSEA. The CDR3 spells CSVVRVGTEAFF. In nucleotides, the CDR3 is TGCAGCGTTGTAAGGGTGGGTACTGAAGCTTTCTTT.

The V gene is TRBV5-6, the J gene TRBJ2-7, with TRBD1 identical over 8 bases. CDR3 size: 19 residues. Trimming removed 6 bases from V and 2 bases from J; junction bases left unmatched: 22. Germline assignment: CDR1 SGHDT and CDR2 YYEEEE. In nucleotides, the CDR3 is TGTGCCAGCACCCTCCCGGCGCCAGGGGGCGTGAATCGGGCCTACGAGCAGTACTTC. Residues: CASTLPAPGGVNRAYEQYF.

V usage is TRBV2 and J usage is TRBJ2-7; tentatively, D is TRBD1 (6 bases). This CDR3 comprises 13 residues. The V and J ends lost 10 bases and 4 bases respectively, with 17 bases between them. Germline V gives CDR1 SNHLY, CDR2 FYNNEI. CDR3 loop: CAILGQTLYEQYF. In DNA form, the CDR3 reads TGTGCCATCCTTGGACAGACTTTATACGAGCAGTACTTC.

By proportion, this clone is medium-sized (0.01 to 0.1%). The chain employs TRBV25-1 and TRBJ1-6; the match to TRBD1 covers 7 bases. Germline values: CDR1 MGHDK, CDR2 SYGVNS. Trimming took 0 bases from V and 10 from J; bases not matched to a gene: 9. The CDR3 totals 16 residues. The CDR3 is CASSEYSDRSYSPLHF. The CDR3 DNA reads as TGTGCCAGCAGTGAATATTCGGACAGGTCATACTCACCCCTCCACTTT.

The chain joins TRBV5-1 to TRBJ2-5; 13 bases align to TRBD2. The last part of the DNA fits TRBJ2-7 better; the J call may be wrong. CDR1 is SGHRS, CDR2 YFSETQ, per germline. The CDR3 extends over 14 amino acids. CDR3 residues: CASHGTSGIYEQYF. The CDR3 DNA reads as TGCGCCAGCCACGGGACTAGCGGGATCTACGAGCAGTACTTC.

The rearrangement joins TRBV14 to TRBJ2-5; 10 nucleotides match TRBD1. The CDR3 is 16 amino acids. Germline V lookup: CDR1 SGHDN, CDR2 FVKESK. V was clipped by 5 bases and J by 4 bases; unmatched bases: 10. CDR3 sequence reads: CASSVRYRDRGETQYF. CDR3 nucleotide sequence: TGTGCCAGCAGCGTAAGGTACCGGGACAGGGGAGAGACCCAGTACTTC. Looking up the rest from reference TRBV14 and TRBJ2-5 gives the full variable domain: EAGVTQFPSHSVIEKGQTVTLRCDPISGHDNLYWYRRVMGKEIKFLLHFVKESKQDESGMPNNRFLAERTGGTYSTLKVQPAELEDSGVYFCASSVRYRDRGETQYFGPGTRLLVL.

Comments on this clone: One junction end does not reproduce the germline sequence, and a read error may be involved. The chain carries TRBV28 and TRBJ1-5; D may be TRBD1 (5 bases). CDR3 length: 14 residues. Looked up from germline, CDR1 is MDHEN and CDR2 is SYDVKM. The DNA of the CDR3 is TGTGCCCGCAGTTTAGGTTTAGGGGCCCAGCCCCAGCATTTT. It encodes CARSLGLGAQPQHF.

This clone was seen only once. CDR3 protein: CASSQQLGRLETQYF. The CDR3 DNA sequence: TGTGCCAGCAGCCAACAACTAGGGAGGTTGGAGACCCAGTACTTC. This rearrangement joins TRBV14 to TRBJ2-5; D might be TRBD2 (6 bases). The CDR3 is 15 residues long. Germline CDR1 and CDR2: SGHDN and FVKESK. The germline V and J ends were trimmed by 2 bases and 5 bases, with 15 bases remaining between them.

This clone was seen a few times. The rearrangement uses TRBV6-6 and TRBJ1-2; 10 bases agree with TRBD1. The CDR3 sequence is 15 residues long. Germline V gene sequence: CDR1 MNHNY, CDR2 SVGAGI (reference sequence). J lost 7 bases, V lost 4 bases, and 9 bases had no gene match. The CDR3 bases are TGTGCCAGCAGTTCTTCCGGGACAGGGGTTGTTGGCTACACCTTC. Translating it yields CASSSSGTGVVGYTF.

This chain uses TRBV30 with TRBJ2-5; tentatively, D is TRBD2 (6 bases). Trimming left V 1 base short and J 5 bases short, with 11 bases between. Germline V gene lookup returns CDR1 GTSNPN and CDR2 SVGIG (reference sequence). This CDR3 has 13 amino acids. The DNA of the CDR3 is TGTGCCTGGAGTGGCGGGAACGGGGAGACCCAGTACTTC. It translates to CAWSGGNGETQYF.